The 15 T cell receptor beta chains reported below all come from one sample, sequenced in a study of cytomegalovirus exposure and HLA in healthy donors. 13 Jbeta primers and 60 Vbeta primers were used for the PCR. TCRdb keeps only in-frame clones here, not all; method: immunoSEQ multiplex PCR. The profile shows about 120,000 clones, about three quarters of them singletons. The source material was PBMCs. The receptors derive from a woman aged 30 to 39 in good health and CMV-seropositive.

V is TRBV28 and J is TRBJ2-1; 7 bases fit TRBD2. Germline V gene sequence: CDR1 MDHEN, CDR2 SYDVKM. V shed 5 bases, J shed 10 bases, and the junction held 8 bases outside the gene matches. This CDR3 spans 13 amino acids. The CDR3 DNA reads as TGTGCCAGCAGTCGGGACTACCTCGAGGAGCAGTTCTTC. Protein sequence: CASSRDYLEEQFF.

This chain joins TRBV28 and TRBJ2-3; TRBD1 matches at 9 bases. V was clipped by 6 bases and J by 2 bases; unmatched bases: 6. This CDR3 region has 15 residues. Germline-derived CDR1 and CDR2 are MDHEN and SYDVKM. The CDR3 reads CASRIQGAVTDTQYF. In DNA form, the CDR3 reads TGTGCCAGCAGGATACAGGGGGCAGTCACAGATACGCAGTATTTT.

This clone was observed once. The chain employs TRBV7-9 and TRBJ1-3, with TRBD1 matching over 12 bases. Trimming at V came to 6 bases and at J to 0 bases, leaving 12 bases not matched to a gene. Germline-derived CDR1 and CDR2 are SEHNR and FQNEAQ (reference sequence). This CDR3 has 19 amino acids. The CDR3 here is CASRSPGTGGFRSGNTIYF. DNA for the CDR3: TGTGCCAGCAGGTCACCCGGGACAGGGGGCTTTCGCTCTGGAAACACCATATATTTT.

This clone was counted between two and nine times. One end of the junction is discordant with germline, which a read error may explain. The chain is built from TRBV5-1 and TRBJ1-2; 8 bases agree with TRBD1. The CDR3 is made up of 14 amino acids. Germline assignment: CDR1 SGHRS and CDR2 YFSETQ. The CDR3 DNA reads as TGTGCCAGCAGACTAACAGGGGGGACCTATGGCTACACCTTC. This gives the protein CASRLTGGTYGYTF.

In its sample, this clone was seen a few times. The rearrangement uses TRBV18 and TRBJ2-7, with 7 bases that match TRBD1. The germline CDR1 and CDR2 sequences are KGHSH and LQKENI. There are 15 residues in the CDR3. V was clipped by 0 bases and J by 4 bases; unmatched bases: 6. DNA of the CDR3: TGTGCCAGCTCACCACCGACAGGGTCCCAATACGAGCAGTACTTC. Its protein product is CASSPPTGSQYEQYF.

This clone was picked up a small number of times. V and J are TRBV5-6 and TRBJ2-2, with a possible D match to TRBD1 (6 bases). Trimming removed 5 bases from V and 3 bases from J, with 17 bases in between. Germline CDR1 is SGHDT and CDR2 is YYEEEE. This CDR3 has 16 amino acids. Here the CDR3 reads CASSFVSAGDTGELFF. CDR3 DNA sequence: TGTGCCAGCAGTTTTGTGTCTGCAGGGGACACCGGGGAGCTGTTTTTT.

The V gene is TRBV28, the J gene TRBJ1-1; TRBD1 agrees at 10 bases. CDR3 length equals 14 residues. Germline V gene data show CDR1 as MDHEN and CDR2 as SYDVKM. J lost 11 bases, V lost 7 bases, and 13 bases had no gene match. CDR3 coding DNA: TGTGCCAGCACAGTTCCGGACAGGGGGTTTAGGGCTTTCTTT. Protein product: CASTVPDRGFRAFF.

The chain carries TRBV14 and TRBJ2-5; 8 positions agree with TRBD2. CDR1 is SGHDN and CDR2 is FVKESK in the germline V gene. The length of the CDR3 is 14 residues. The trim removed 8 bases at V and 5 bases at J, leaving 10 bases unmatched. The CDR3, as DNA: TGTGCCAGCCGACCGAGCGGGGGATCCGAGACCCAGTACTTC. Amino acid sequence: CASRPSGGSETQYF.

The chain is built from TRBV2 and TRBJ2-7, with 9 nucleotides matching TRBD2. Germline V lookup: CDR1 SNHLY, CDR2 FYNNEI. The CDR3 has 20 residues. The J segment lost 2 bases and the V segment lost 4 bases, leaving 21 bases of the junction unmatched. CDR3 DNA: TGTGCCAGCAGTGTTTTTATTATTTTGGCTAGCGGGGTCCCCACCTACGAGCAGTACTTC. This gives the protein CASSVFIILASGVPTYEQYF.

The chain is built from TRBV18 and TRBJ2-3; 10 nucleotides line up with TRBD2. The CDR3 has 16 residues. Germline assignment: CDR1 KGHSH and CDR2 LQKENI. V lost 4 bases to trimming and J lost 2 bases; unmatched junction nucleotides: 6. CDR3 loop: CASSRASGGNTDTQYF. The CDR3 DNA reads TGTGCCAGCTCACGGGCTAGCGGGGGAAACACAGATACGCAGTATTTT. Based on the CDR3 plus reference TRBV18 and TRBJ2-3, the full variable domain is NAGVMQNPRHLVRRRGQEARLRCSPMKGHSHVYWYRQLPEEGLKFMVYLQKENIIDESGMPKERFSAEFPKEGPSILRIQQVVRGDSAAYFCASSRASGGNTDTQYFGPGTRLTVL.

The chain couples TRBV7-9 to TRBJ2-1; 9 bases agree with TRBD2. Germline V gives CDR1 SEHNR, CDR2 FQNEAQ (reference sequence). The CDR3 is 17 amino acids. J was trimmed by 8 bases and V by 2 bases; bases with no gene match: 13. The DNA for the CDR3 is TGTGCCAGCAGCTTACCTTCGCGGGGGGGCCTCTTGGATGAGCAGTTCTTC. Protein product: CASSLPSRGGLLDEQFF.

This clone was found a few times. The rearrangement uses TRBV5-3 and TRBJ1-5, with D unclear. TRBV5-3 is classed as an ORF, of uncertain function. The V and J ends lost 3 bases and 2 bases respectively, with 18 bases between them. This CDR3 has 17 amino acids. The CDR3: CARSWIFGCSCNQPQHF. CDR3 in DNA: TGTGCCAGAAGCTGGATATTCGGGTGCAGCTGCAATCAGCCCCAGCATTTT.

This chain uses TRBV15 with TRBJ2-7, with 15 bases aligning to TRBD2. The CDR3 spans 20 residues. Losses at the gene ends were 0 bases for V and 4 bases for J; bases not matched to a gene: 13. Germline V gene data show CDR1 as LNHNV and CDR2 as YYDKDF (reference sequence). DNA for the CDR3: TGTGCCACCAGCAGAGATCATCGGTTGGGACTAGCGGGGGGCGAATACGAGCAGTACTTC. Amino acid sequence: CATSRDHRLGLAGGEYEQYF.

J is TRBJ1-2 and V is TRBV6-1, with D tentatively TRBD1 (5 bases). Germline values: CDR1 MNHNS, CDR2 SASEGT. V was clipped by 2 bases and J by 1 base, with 11 bases between them. This CDR3 region has 15 residues. CDR3 in amino acids: CASSEWLGHNYGYTF. The CDR3, as DNA: TGTGCCAGCAGTGAATGGCTAGGACATAACTATGGCTACACCTTC.

The chain uses TRBV9 and TRBJ2-3; possible D gene TRBD2, 7 bases. CDR1 and CDR2 (germline): SGDLS, YYNGEE. The CDR3 covers 15 residues. The ends were cut back, 0 bases at V and 2 bases at J, with 10 bases in the middle. CDR3 sequence: CASSVGGGHTDTQYF. The CDR3 DNA is TGTGCCAGCAGCGTAGGGGGGGGGCACACAGATACGCAGTATTTT.